One and the same sample provided the 10 T cell receptor beta chains below, sequenced in a study of graft-versus-host responses after intestinal transplantation. No antigen has been assigned to these receptors. The protocol was immunoSEQ multiplex PCR, while the TCRdb copy is restricted to in-frame clones and leaves out a portion. The data contain over 70,000 clones, roughly four fifths of them singletons. This specimen was unstimulated CD8+ T cells sorted from spleen or lymph node cells, taken before intestinal transplant. The receptors come from a human donor who received an intestinal transplant.

V usage is TRBV15 and J usage is TRBJ2-1, with D perhaps matching TRBD2 (6 bases). CDR3 size: 14 residues. CDR1 and CDR2 from the germline V gene are LNHNV and YYDKDF (reference sequence). Trimming cost V 5 bases and J 6 bases, with 14 bases left between them. For the CDR3, the DNA is TGTGCCACCAGCCCTCACGGAGGGCTCAATGAGCAGTTCTTC. Amino acid sequence: CATSPHGGLNEQFF.

The chain is built from TRBV6-1 and TRBJ2-5; 11 nucleotides match TRBD2. Germline V CDR1 and CDR2: MNHNS, SASEGT. The CDR3 spans 14 residues. Trimming cost V 8 bases and J 2 bases; bases outside gene matches: 4. CDR3 in amino acids: CASATSGVQETQYF. In nucleotides, the CDR3 is TGTGCCAGCGCGACTAGCGGGGTGCAAGAGACCCAGTACTTC.

CDR3: CASSYSRDSGYTF. The CDR3 DNA sequence: TGTGCCAGCAGTTACTCGAGGGATAGCGGCTACACCTTC. The V gene is TRBV6-6, the J gene TRBJ1-2; D is uncertain. V was trimmed by 0 bases and J by 8 bases, leaving 10 bases between them. The CDR3 runs to 13 residues. Looked up from germline, CDR1 is MNHNY and CDR2 is SVGAGI (reference sequence).

V usage is TRBV6-1 and J usage is TRBJ2-7; 11 nucleotides match TRBD1. The CDR3 loop spans 14 amino acids. J lost 4 bases, V lost 5 bases, and 4 bases had no gene match. CDR1 is MNHNS, CDR2 SASEGT, per germline. CDR3 residues: CASSLGQGAYEQYF. CDR3 nucleotides: TGTGCCAGCAGTCTAGGACAGGGGGCATACGAGCAGTACTTC.

The sample holds a few counts of this clone. The J gene is TRBJ2-3, the V gene TRBV6-4; D is ambiguous. Germline CDR1 and CDR2: MRHNA and SNTAGT. The V and J ends lost 2 bases and 0 bases respectively, with 3 bases between them. The length of the CDR3 is 13 residues. The CDR3 is CASSDGSTDTQYF. CDR3 coding DNA: TGTGCCAGCAGTGACGGGAGCACAGATACGCAGTATTTT.

V is TRBV11-2 and J is TRBJ2-5; D not resolved. The CDR3 sequence is 14 residues long. V was clipped by 4 bases and J by 0 bases, with 9 bases between them. Per germline, CDR1 SGHAT and CDR2 FQNNGV. DNA of the CDR3: TGTGCCAGCAGCTCTGACGGATACCAAGAGACCCAGTACTTC. This sequence encodes CASSSDGYQETQYF.

This clone showed up just once. This specimen includes other DNA sequences encoding the same CDR3. The chain recombines TRBV7-6 with TRBJ2-3; 7 nucleotides match TRBD2. Germline CDR1 is SGHVS and CDR2 is FNYEAQ. This CDR3 spans 14 amino acids. The V and J ends lost 2 bases and 1 base, in that order; junction bases with no gene match: 0. The CDR3 DNA sequence: TGTGCCAGCAGCTTAAGCGGGGGCACAGATACGCAGTATTTT. This encodes CASSLSGGTDTQYF.

The V call is TRBV13, the J call TRBJ2-1; TRBD2 matches 7 bases. The ends lost 5 bases at V and 4 bases at J; junction bases unmatched: 11. CDR3 length: 16 amino acids. Germline values: CDR1 PRHDT, CDR2 FYEKMQ (reference sequence). CDR3 in DNA: TGTGCCAGCAGCCCTGTAGGCAGCGGGGCGTACAATGAGCAGTTCTTC. This translates into CASSPVGSGAYNEQFF.

The V and J genes are TRBV5-1 and TRBJ1-2, with 10 bases matching TRBD1. The CDR3 runs 15 residues. Germline lookup yields CDR1 SGHRS and CDR2 YFSETQ. J gave up 5 bases and V 4 bases, and 8 bases lay outside the gene matches. CDR3 DNA sequence: TGCGCCAGCAGCGTTGGGACAGGGGTAGGGTATGGCTACACCTTC. Its translation is CASSVGTGVGYGYTF.

V and J are TRBV7-9 and TRBJ2-3; D perhaps matches TRBD1 (5 bases). The CDR3 has 17 residues. Germline loops: CDR1 SEHNR, CDR2 FQNEAQ (reference sequence). V dropped 3 bases and J dropped 3 bases, with 19 bases sitting between them. The CDR3 is CASSFIGRQTYTDTQYF. CDR3 coding DNA: TGTGCCAGCAGCTTCATAGGAAGACAGACGTATACAGATACGCAGTATTTT. Drawing the rest from reference TRBV7-9 and TRBJ2-3, the complete variable domain is DTGVSQNPRHKITKRGQNVTFRCDPISEHNRLYWYRQTLGQGPEFLTYFQNEAQLEKSRLLSDRFSAERPKGSFSTLEIQRTEQGDSAMYLCASSFIGRQTYTDTQYFGPGTRLTVL.